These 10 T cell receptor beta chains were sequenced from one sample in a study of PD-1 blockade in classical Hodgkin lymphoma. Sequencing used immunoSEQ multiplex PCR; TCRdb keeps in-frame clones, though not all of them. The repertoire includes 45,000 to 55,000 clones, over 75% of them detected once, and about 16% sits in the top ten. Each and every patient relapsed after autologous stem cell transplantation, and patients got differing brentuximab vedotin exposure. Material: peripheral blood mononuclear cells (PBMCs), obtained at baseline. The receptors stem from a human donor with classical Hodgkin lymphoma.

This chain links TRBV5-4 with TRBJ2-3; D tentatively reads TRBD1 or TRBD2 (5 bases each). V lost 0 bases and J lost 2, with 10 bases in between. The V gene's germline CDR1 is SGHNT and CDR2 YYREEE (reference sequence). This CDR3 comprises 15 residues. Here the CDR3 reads CASSLGGATTDTQYF. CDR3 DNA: TGTGCCAGCAGCTTGGGAGGGGCCACCACAGATACGCAGTATTTT.

The CDR3 coding sequence is TGTGCCAGCAGTTCGGCGGGCGGGAATAAGCAGTTCTTC. Translation: CASSSAGGNKQFF. The genes are TRBV6-5 and TRBJ2-1; D is perhaps TRBD2 (6 bases). This CDR3 region has 13 residues. The V end lost 4 bases, the J end lost 11 bases, and 15 bases lay between the germline ends. Germline values: CDR1 MNHEY, CDR2 SVGAGI.

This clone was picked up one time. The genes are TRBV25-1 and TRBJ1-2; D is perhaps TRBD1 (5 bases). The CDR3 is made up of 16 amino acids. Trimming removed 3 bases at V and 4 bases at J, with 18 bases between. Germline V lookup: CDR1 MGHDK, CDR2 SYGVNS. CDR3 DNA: TGTGCCAGCAGTGAGCAAGGGACGGCGGGTTTCTATGGCTACACCTTC. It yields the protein CASSEQGTAGFYGYTF.

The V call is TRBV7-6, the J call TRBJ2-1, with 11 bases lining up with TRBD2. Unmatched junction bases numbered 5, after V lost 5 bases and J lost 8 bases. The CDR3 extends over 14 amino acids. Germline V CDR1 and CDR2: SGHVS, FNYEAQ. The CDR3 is CASSLSGRGDEQFF. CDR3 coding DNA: TGTGCCAGCAGCCTTAGCGGGAGGGGGGATGAGCAGTTCTTC.

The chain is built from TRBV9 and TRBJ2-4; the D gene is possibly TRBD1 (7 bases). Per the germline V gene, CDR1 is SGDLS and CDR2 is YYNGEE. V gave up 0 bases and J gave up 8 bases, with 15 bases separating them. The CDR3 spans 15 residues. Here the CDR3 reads CASSVESGGRDIQYF. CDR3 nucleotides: TGTGCCAGCAGCGTAGAGTCAGGGGGGCGGGACATTCAGTACTTC.

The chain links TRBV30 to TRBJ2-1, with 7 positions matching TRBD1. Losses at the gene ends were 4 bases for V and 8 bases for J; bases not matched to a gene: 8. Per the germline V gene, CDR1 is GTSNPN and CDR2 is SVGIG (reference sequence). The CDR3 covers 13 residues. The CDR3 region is CAWIGGQGDEQFF. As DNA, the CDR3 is TGTGCCTGGATTGGGGGCCAGGGGGATGAGCAGTTCTTC.

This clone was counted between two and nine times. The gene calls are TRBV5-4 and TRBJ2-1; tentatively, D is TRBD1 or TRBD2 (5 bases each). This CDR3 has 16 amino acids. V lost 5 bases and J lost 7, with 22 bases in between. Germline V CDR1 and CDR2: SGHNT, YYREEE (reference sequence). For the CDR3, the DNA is TGTGCCAGCAGGCCCGATGACGGGACCTTGGATAATGAGCAGTTCTTC. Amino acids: CASRPDDGTLDNEQFF.

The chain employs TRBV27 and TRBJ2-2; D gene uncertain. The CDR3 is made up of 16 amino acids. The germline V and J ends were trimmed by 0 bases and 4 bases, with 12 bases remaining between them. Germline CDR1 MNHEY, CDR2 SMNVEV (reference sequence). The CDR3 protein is CASSLSLSSSTGELFF. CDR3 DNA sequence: TGTGCCAGCAGTTTATCACTTAGTTCAAGCACCGGGGAGCTGTTTTTT.

The CDR3: CASRRQENTEAFF. In DNA, the CDR3 is TGTGCCAGCAGACGACAGGAGAACACTGAAGCTTTCTTT. The chain joins TRBV7-3 to TRBJ1-1; TRBD1 might be the D (6 bases). Looked up from germline, CDR1 is SGHTA and CDR2 is FQGTGA. The CDR3 is 13 amino acids. V lost 6 bases to trimming and J lost 1 base, with 9 bases between them.

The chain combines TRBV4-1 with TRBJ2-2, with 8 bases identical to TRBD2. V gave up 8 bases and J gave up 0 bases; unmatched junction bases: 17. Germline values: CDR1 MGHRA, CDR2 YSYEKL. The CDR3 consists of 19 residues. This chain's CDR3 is CASRNLRGGRVANTGELFF. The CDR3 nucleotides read TGCGCCAGCCGAAACCTACGGGGGGGGCGCGTCGCGAACACCGGGGAGCTGTTTTTT.